The rows below give T cell receptor beta chains drawn from one sample of a study of blood T cells in healthy people across ages. Each CDR3 protein is one row after TCRdb ran MiXCR on the 5' RACE reads. Among around 1,900,000 distinct CDR3 sequences listed, about two fifths were seen once. Specimen: blood. The receptors were gathered from a human donor in good health. Each CDR3 is given with its conserved first and last residue. Fields, in order: D gene, V gene, J gene, clone size, CDR3 protein, CDR3 DNA. A D gene is named only where the DNA matches it firmly. Clone size is not always given. Where it is, it says once, few, many or a class for expanded clones.

>-|TRBV5-6|TRBJ2-7|-
CASSTRQAKGEQYF
TGTGCCAGCAGCACCCGACAGGCTAAGGGCGAGCAGTACTTC
>TRBD1|TRBV29-1|TRBJ2-1|-
CSVLGGTGGFSYNEQFF
TGCAGCGTTTTGGGGGGAACAGGGGGATTCTCGTACAATGAGCAGTTCTTC
>-|TRBV25-1|TRBJ2-7|few
CASSESHPGRTYEQYF
TGTGCCAGCAGTGAATCCCACCCGGGAAGGACCTACGAGCAGTACTTC
>TRBD1|TRBV9|TRBJ2-5|-
CASSGRQGEETQYF
TGTGCCAGCAGCGGCCGACAGGGCGAAGAGACCCAGTACTTC
>TRBD2|TRBV4-1|TRBJ2-3|few
CASSSGRSGGKVTDTQYF
TGCGCCAGCAGCTCCGGAAGAAGCGGGGGGAAGGTCACAGATACGCAGTATTTT
>-|TRBV5-5|TRBJ2-5|few
CASSLFLTLQETQYF
TGTGCCAGCAGCTTGTTTTTGACCTTACAAGAGACCCAGTACTTC
>TRBD2|TRBV4-2|TRBJ2-1|-
CASSQGEAGGPGNEQFF
TGTGCCAGCAGCCAAGGGGAGGCGGGGGGGCCAGGGAATGAGCAGTTCTTC
>TRBD1|TRBV6-2/TRBV6-3|TRBJ2-7|-
CASNLEGQGNYEQYF
TGTGCCAGCAATCTGGAGGGACAGGGGAACTACGAGCAGTACTTC
>TRBD1|TRBV4-3|TRBJ1-1|-
CASSHGQGVTAEAFF
TGCGCCAGCAGCCACGGACAGGGGGTAACTGCTGAAGCTTTCTTT
>-|TRBV7-8|TRBJ1-2|-
CASSSLDRPYGYTF
TGTGCCAGCAGTTCACTTGACAGGCCATATGGCTACACCTTC
>-|TRBV28|TRBJ2-4|many
CASSSSWGQAKNIQYF
TGTGCCAGCAGTTCGTCGTGGGGACAAGCCAAAAACATTCAGTACTTC
>TRBD1|TRBV6-1|TRBJ1-1|-
CASSPREGAVAEAFF
TGTGCCAGCAGTCCAAGGGAGGGGGCCGTGGCTGAAGCTTTCTTT
>TRBD1|TRBV7-6|TRBJ2-1|few
CASSLALGTAPKAEQFF
TGTGCCAGCAGCTTAGCGCTGGGGACAGCACCGAAGGCTGAGCAGTTCTTC
>-|TRBV7-6|TRBJ2-7|-
CASSLEAVGETLPYEQYF
TGTGCCAGCAGCTTAGAGGCCGTGGGGGAAACCCTCCCCTACGAGCAGTACTTC
>-|TRBV13|TRBJ1-2|many
CASSLGGAEDYGYTF
TGTGCCAGCAGCTTAGGAGGGGCGGAGGACTATGGCTACACCTTC
>TRBD2|TRBV5-1|TRBJ2-5|-
CASSGGASGAGETQYF
TGCGCCAGCAGCGGAGGTGCTAGCGGGGCCGGGGAGACCCAGTACTTC
>TRBD2|TRBV9|TRBJ2-1|many
CASSWTSGGDNEQFF
TGTGCCAGCAGCTGGACTAGCGGGGGAGACAATGAGCAGTTCTTC
>-|TRBV4-2|TRBJ2-7|-
CASSQNPGDTYEQYF
TGTGCCAGCAGCCAGAATCCGGGAGATACCTACGAGCAGTACTTC
>-|TRBV4-3|TRBJ2-7|-
CASSRHGYEQYF
TGCGCCAGCAGCCGTCATGGCTACGAGCAGTACTTC
>TRBD1|TRBV5-1|TRBJ1-2|few
CASSIRGQVDGYTF
TGCGCCAGCAGCATCCGAGGACAGGTTGATGGCTACACCTTC
>TRBD2|TRBV12-3/TRBV12-4|TRBJ2-1|few
CASRFNSGGANEQFF
TGTGCCAGCAGATTTAATAGCGGGGGTGCGAATGAGCAGTTCTTC
>-|TRBV7-2|TRBJ2-7|-
CASSLALFRPNSYEQYF
TGTGCCAGCAGCTTAGCGCTCTTCCGACCCAACTCCTACGAGCAGTACTTC
>-|TRBV6-2/TRBV6-3|TRBJ2-7|many
CATREGYEQYF
TGTGCGACCCGCGAGGGCTACGAGCAGTACTTC
>TRBD1|TRBV20-1|TRBJ2-5|many
CSATGTGKKTQYF
TGCAGTGCCACCGGGACAGGGAAAAAGACCCAGTACTTC
>TRBD2|TRBV20-1|TRBJ2-1|few
CSARVSSGGPSYNEQFF
TGCAGTGCTAGAGTTTCTAGCGGGGGCCCCTCCTACAATGAGCAGTTCTTC
>TRBD2|TRBV9|TRBJ2-5|few
CASSISGAQETQYF
TGTGCCAGCAGCATTAGCGGGGCCCAAGAGACCCAGTACTTC
>-|TRBV6-6|TRBJ1-2|-
CASGLGDGTYYGYTF
TGTGCCAGCGGCCTTGGGGATGGGACATACTATGGCTACACCTTC
>TRBD1|TRBV28|TRBJ1-6|-
CAGSLGQGNSPLHF
TGTGCCGGCAGTTTGGGACAGGGAAATTCACCCCTCCACTTT
>-|TRBV11-2|TRBJ2-6|-
CASSLREILWAGANVPTF
TGTGCCAGCAGCTTAAGAGAGATACTCTGGGCTGGGGCCAACGTCCCGACTTTC
>TRBD1|TRBV12-3/TRBV12-4|TRBJ1-1|-
CASRLGTGGANTEAFF
TGTGCCAGCAGACTCGGGACAGGGGGCGCGAACACTGAAGCTTTCTTT
>TRBD1|TRBV20-1|TRBJ2-7|few
CSARGGTSHRGNYEQYF
TGCAGTGCTAGAGGGGGCACAAGTCACAGGGGCAACTACGAGCAGTACTTC
>-|TRBV7-9|TRBJ1-3|-
CASSLGEDTIYF
TGTGCCAGCAGCTTAGGGGAGGACACCATATATTTT
>-|TRBV20-1|TRBJ2-1|few
CSARGAGRSYNEQFF
TGCAGTGCTAGGGGGGCGGGGAGGTCCTACAATGAGCAGTTCTTC
>-|TRBV4-3|TRBJ1-1|-
CASSQDPRWDTEAFF
TGCGCCAGCAGCCAAGATCCCCGGTGGGACACTGAAGCTTTCTTT
>-|TRBV10-3|TRBJ2-1|-
CAISGPTGEQFF
TGTGCCATCAGTGGGCCGACTGGGGAGCAGTTCTTC
>-|TRBV12-3/TRBV12-4|TRBJ1-2|-
CASSLSSTQVGGYTF
TGTGCCAGCAGTTTAAGTTCTACCCAGGTTGGGGGCTACACCTTC
>TRBD2|TRBV28|TRBJ2-5|-
CASGTSGEETQYF
TGTGCCAGTGGGACTAGCGGGGAAGAGACCCAGTACTTC
>-|TRBV7-9|TRBJ1-2|few
CASSPDSSIYGYTF
TGTGCCAGCAGCCCGGACAGCTCCATCTATGGCTACACCTTC
>TRBD1|TRBV29-1|TRBJ1-1|few
CSGAQTGGVEAFF
TGCAGCGGCGCCCAGACAGGGGGAGTTGAAGCTTTCTTT